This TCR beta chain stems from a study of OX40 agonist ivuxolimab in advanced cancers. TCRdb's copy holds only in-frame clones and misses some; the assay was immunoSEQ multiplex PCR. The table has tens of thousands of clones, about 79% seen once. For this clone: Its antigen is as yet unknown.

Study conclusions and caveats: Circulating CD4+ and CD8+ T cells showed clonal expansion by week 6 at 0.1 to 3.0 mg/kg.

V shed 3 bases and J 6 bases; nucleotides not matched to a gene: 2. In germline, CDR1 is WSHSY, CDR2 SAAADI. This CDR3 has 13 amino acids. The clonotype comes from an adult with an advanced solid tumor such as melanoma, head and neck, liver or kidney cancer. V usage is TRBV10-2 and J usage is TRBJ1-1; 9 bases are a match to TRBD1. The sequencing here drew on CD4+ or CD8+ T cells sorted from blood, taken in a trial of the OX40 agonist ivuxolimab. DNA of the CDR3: TGCGCCAGCAGTGATCGACAGGGGGCTGAAGCTTTCTTT. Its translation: CASSDRQGAEAFF.